Included here is one T cell receptor (beta chain) sequence, with context. Its antigen is not yet known. One base away there is no much larger clone; base qualities are not given. Donors formed part of the validation cohort, which comprised 120 subjects and was distinct from the first cohort of 550 to 850 subjects. The CDR3 measures 15 amino acids from cysteine to phenylalanine. The entry retains the CDR3 DNA only, 45 bases that are in frame from base 1. The junction shows trimming of 6 bases on V and 2 bases on J, and the gene matches do not reach 5 bases of it. From the germline V gene, CDR1 is MRHNA and CDR2 is SNTAGT. Libraries were constructed by the immunoSEQ multiplex PCR assay. The original pipeline was this. A statistical classification framework was built to diagnose cytomegalovirus status from the catalog of TCR beta chain sequences. Drawn from immuneACCESS, this table holds only the in-frame rearrangements with V and J called that TCRdb kept. Clones are partly lost; checked studies trace under half to an unresolved V gene and leave the rest unexplained. That table gives V, J and clone size, and the DNA gave D and trimming. This sample has around 70,000 clones in its table, and around 94% of those were observed once. Less than 2% of the sample is taken by the ten largest.

The data derive from a study of cytomegalovirus exposure and HLA in healthy donors (dated by TCRdb to 2017 to 2019). Concerning the study at large: According to a later analysis, the 120 or so validation repertoires were produced on the same platform as the 666 repertoires of the first cohort. The study combined high-throughput TCR immunosequencing, statistical association of individual TCRs with disease status, and machine learning to predict cytomegalovirus infection status. The study aimed to test whether signatures of past pathogen exposure could be identified by cataloging public T cell receptors. Along with the roughly 670-subject first cohort, a separate validation cohort of some 130 different subjects was used. Broader findings and caveats from the paper: A later analysis found that TCRs clustered in the first cohort also tended to co-occur in the approximately 120 validation repertoires, with 94% of cluster scores above 0. According to the authors, the approach could potentially be generalized to other disease states and immunological phenotypes. The validation cohort had no HLA typing available for a later analysis, so co-occurrence within that cohort was assessed over all 130 or so repertoires. The study listed 150 to 200 TCR beta chains as associated with cytomegalovirus. In both the original and validation cohorts, the classifier was reported to diagnose cytomegalovirus status with high specificity and sensitivity. Most TCR sequences were seen in very few donors, while some public TCRs were found in many individuals. In vitro tests confirmed that a few of the cytomegalovirus-associated TCR beta chains recognize cytomegalovirus antigens.

The TCR sequence derives from a man aged 18 to 29 in good health and CMV-seropositive. The specimen sequenced was PBMCs. The chain was built from TRBV6-4 and TRBJ2-3, with TRBD2 identical over 10 junction bases. At the DNA level, the sequence is TGTGCCAGCAGAATGACTAGCGGGTCCACAGATACGCAGTATTTT. It translates to CASRMTSGSTDTQYF.